This entry lists 5 T cell receptor beta chains sequenced from one sample in a study of metastatic and nonmetastatic thyroid tumors. TCRdb used MiXCR to call clones anew from the PCR reads. Counted here are about 40,000 clones, around 16% occurring once; the ten biggest clones make up around 9.9%. Each patient came to thyroid surgery without any prior treatment (of any kind). Sequences were obtained from tumor tissue. These receptors came from a female donor with papillary thyroid cancer or a benign thyroid nodule (not recorded which). Some clones in this sample may be carry-over from other donors' samples.

This clone was observed a handful of times. V gene TRBV6-1 combines with J gene TRBJ2-7, with D perhaps given as TRBD1 or TRBD2 (5 bases each). The V and J ends lost 7 bases and 1 base respectively, with 20 bases between them. Germline assignment: CDR1 MNHNS and CDR2 SASEGT. This CDR3 is 16 amino acids long. Here the CDR3 DNA reads TGTGCCAGCACCCCATGGGGGAACAGGCCTTCCTACGAGCAGTACTTC. Translated: CASTPWGNRPSYEQYF.

This clone was recorded at least ten times. The CDR3 spells CAIGSSGNTGELFF. The DNA of the CDR3 is TGTGCCATTGGGAGTAGCGGGAACACCGGGGAGCTGTTTTTT. The V gene is TRBV28, the J gene TRBJ2-2, with D perhaps TRBD2 (6 bases). V was clipped by 10 bases and J by 1 base, with 13 bases between them. Germline CDR1 is MDHEN and CDR2 is SYDVKM. The CDR3 spans 14 residues.

This clone was counted many times. CDR3 sequence: CASRMRGTGYGYTF. CDR3 DNA sequence: TGTGCCAGCAGAATGCGAGGGACAGGCTATGGCTACACCTTC. V and J are TRBV27 and TRBJ1-2, with 8 nucleotides matching TRBD1. Germline V gene data show CDR1 as MNHEY and CDR2 as SMNVEV (reference sequence). V shed 6 bases and J 4 bases; nucleotides not matched to a gene: 7. The CDR3 is 14 residues long.

This clone was seen only a few times. One base away lies a much larger clone, so this may be a sequencing read error. The sample contains more than one DNA sequence encoding this CDR3. The chain carries TRBV15 and TRBJ1-4; no definite D call. The germline gives CDR1 LNHNV, CDR2 YYDKDF (reference sequence). The CDR3 has 16 residues. The CDR3 region is CATSSRAGATNEKLFF. For the CDR3, the DNA is TGTGCCACCAGCAGCCGAGCGGGAGCAACGAATGAAAAACTGTTTTTT. Together with reference TRBV15 and TRBJ1-4, the CDR3 gives the full variable domain: DAMVIQNPRYQVTQFGKPVTLSCSQTLNHNVMYWYQQKSSQAPKLLFHYYDKDFNNEADTPDNFQSRRPNTSFCFLDIRSPGLGDTAMYLCATSSRAGATNEKLFFGSGTQLSVL.

This clone has ten or more counts. The V call is TRBV5-1, the J call TRBJ2-7; 11 nucleotides agree with TRBD2. Germline V gives CDR1 SGHRS, CDR2 YFSETQ. The CDR3 loop spans 14 amino acids. The ends lost 3 bases at V and 6 bases at J; junction bases unmatched: 5. The CDR3 sequence is CASSSRTSGREQYF. Written as DNA, the CDR3 is TGCGCCAGCAGCTCGAGGACTAGCGGGCGCGAGCAGTACTTC.